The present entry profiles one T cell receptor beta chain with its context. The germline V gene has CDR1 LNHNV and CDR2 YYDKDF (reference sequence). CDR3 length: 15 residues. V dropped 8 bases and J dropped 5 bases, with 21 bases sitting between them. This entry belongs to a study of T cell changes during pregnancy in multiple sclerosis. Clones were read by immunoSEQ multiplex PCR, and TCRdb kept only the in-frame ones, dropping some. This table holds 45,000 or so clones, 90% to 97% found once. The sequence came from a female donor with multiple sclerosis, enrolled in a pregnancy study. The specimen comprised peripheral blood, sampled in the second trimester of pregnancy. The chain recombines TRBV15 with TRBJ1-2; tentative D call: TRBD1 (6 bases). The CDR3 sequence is CATAPPGQVHYGYTF. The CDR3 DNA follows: TGTGCCACCGCCCCTCCGGGACAAGTTCATTATGGCTACACCTTC.